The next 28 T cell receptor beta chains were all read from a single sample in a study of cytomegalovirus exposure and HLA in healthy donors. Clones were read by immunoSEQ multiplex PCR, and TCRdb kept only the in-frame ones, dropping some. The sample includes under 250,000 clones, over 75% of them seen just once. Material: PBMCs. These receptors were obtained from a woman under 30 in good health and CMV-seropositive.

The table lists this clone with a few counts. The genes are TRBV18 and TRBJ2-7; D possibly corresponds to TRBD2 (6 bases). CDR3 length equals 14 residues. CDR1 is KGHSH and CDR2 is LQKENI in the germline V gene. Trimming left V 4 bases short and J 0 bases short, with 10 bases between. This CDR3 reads CASSRDSGSYEQYF. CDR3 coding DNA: TGTGCCAGCTCACGGGACTCCGGCTCCTACGAGCAGTACTTC.

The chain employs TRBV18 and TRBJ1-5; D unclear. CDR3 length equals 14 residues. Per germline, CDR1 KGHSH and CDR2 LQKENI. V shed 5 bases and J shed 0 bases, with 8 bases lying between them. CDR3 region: CASSMIDSNQPQHF. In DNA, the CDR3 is TGTGCCAGCTCAATGATAGATAGCAATCAGCCCCAGCATTTT.

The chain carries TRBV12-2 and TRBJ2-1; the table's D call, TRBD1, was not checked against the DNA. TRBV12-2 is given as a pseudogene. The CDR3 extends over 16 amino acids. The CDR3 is CASRLFGGSGRTGQFF. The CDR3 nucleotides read TGTGCAAGTCGCTTATTTGGGGGGAGCGGCAGGACAGGCCAGTTCTTC.

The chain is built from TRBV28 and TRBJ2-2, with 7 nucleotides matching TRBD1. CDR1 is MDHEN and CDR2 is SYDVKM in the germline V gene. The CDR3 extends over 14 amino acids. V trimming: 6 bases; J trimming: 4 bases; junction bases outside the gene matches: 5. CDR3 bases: TGTGCCAGCAGGAGGGGGCATGGCACCGGGGAGCTGTTTTTT. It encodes CASRRGHGTGELFF.

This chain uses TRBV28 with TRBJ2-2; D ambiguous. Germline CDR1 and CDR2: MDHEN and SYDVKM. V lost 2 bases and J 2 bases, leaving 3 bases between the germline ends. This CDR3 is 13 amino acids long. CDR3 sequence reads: CASSLLNTGELFF. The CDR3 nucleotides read TGTGCCAGCAGTTTACTAAACACCGGGGAGCTGTTTTTT.

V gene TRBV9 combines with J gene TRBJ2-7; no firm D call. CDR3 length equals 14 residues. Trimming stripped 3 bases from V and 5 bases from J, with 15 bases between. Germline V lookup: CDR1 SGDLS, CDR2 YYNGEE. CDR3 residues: CASSGTTGVDEQYF. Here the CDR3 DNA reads TGTGCCAGCAGCGGAACTACCGGAGTCGACGAGCAGTACTTC.

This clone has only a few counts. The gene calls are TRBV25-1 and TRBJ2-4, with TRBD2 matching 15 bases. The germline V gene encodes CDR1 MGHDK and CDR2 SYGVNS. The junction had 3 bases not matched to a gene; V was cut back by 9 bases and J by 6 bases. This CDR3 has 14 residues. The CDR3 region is CASLGLAGGNIQYF. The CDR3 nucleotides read TGTGCCAGTTTGGGACTAGCGGGAGGAAACATTCAGTACTTC.

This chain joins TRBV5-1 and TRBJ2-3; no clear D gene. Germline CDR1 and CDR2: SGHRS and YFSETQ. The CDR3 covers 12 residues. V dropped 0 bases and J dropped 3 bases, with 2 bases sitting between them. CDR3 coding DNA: TGCGCCAGCAGCTTGGCGACAGATACGCAGTATTTT. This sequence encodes CASSLATDTQYF.

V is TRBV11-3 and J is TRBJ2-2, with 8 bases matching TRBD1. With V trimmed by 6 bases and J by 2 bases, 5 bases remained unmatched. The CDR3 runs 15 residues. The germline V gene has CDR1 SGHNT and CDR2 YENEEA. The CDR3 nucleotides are TGTGCCAGCAGTTCCACAGGGGGTAACACCGGGGAGCTGTTTTTT. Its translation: CASSSTGGNTGELFF.

The CDR3 bases are TGTGCCAGCAGTTCGATCGGCTCCTACGAGCAGTACTTC. It yields the protein CASSSIGSYEQYF. The chain uses TRBV28 and TRBJ2-7, with D uncertain. The CDR3 has 13 amino acids. V gave up 4 bases and J gave up 0 bases, with 7 bases separating them. Germline loops: CDR1 MDHEN, CDR2 SYDVKM.

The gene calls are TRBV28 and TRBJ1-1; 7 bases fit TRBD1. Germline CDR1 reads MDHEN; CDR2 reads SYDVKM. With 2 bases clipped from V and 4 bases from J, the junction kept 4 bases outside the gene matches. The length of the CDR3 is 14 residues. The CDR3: CASSLTGVGTEAFF. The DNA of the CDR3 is TGTGCCAGCAGTTTAACAGGGGTGGGCACTGAAGCTTTCTTT.

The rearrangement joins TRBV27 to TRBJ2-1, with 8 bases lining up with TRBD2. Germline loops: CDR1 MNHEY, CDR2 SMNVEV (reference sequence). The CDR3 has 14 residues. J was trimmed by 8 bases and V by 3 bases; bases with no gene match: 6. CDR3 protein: CASSFSGSGDEQFF. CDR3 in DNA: TGTGCCAGCAGTTTCAGCGGGAGTGGTGATGAGCAGTTCTTC.

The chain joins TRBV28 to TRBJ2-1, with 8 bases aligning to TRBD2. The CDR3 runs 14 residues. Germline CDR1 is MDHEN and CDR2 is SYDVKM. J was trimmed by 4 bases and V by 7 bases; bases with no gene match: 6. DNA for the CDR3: TGTGCCAGCACCTTAGCGGGAAGTTACAATGAGCAGTTCTTC. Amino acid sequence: CASTLAGSYNEQFF.

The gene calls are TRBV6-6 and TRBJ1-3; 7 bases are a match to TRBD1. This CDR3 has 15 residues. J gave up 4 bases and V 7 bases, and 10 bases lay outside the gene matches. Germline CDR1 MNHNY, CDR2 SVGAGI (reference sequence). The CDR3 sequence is CASTQVGTAGNTIYF. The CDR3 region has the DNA TGTGCCAGCACCCAAGTGGGGACAGCGGGAAACACCATATATTTT.

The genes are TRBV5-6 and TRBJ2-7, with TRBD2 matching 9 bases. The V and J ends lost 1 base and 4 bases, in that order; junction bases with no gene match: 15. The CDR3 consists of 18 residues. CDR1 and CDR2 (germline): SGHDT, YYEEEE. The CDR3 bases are TGTGCCAGCAGCTTGCTAGCGGGACCCCATTTGAGTTTTTACGAGCAGTACTTC. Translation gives CASSLLAGPHLSFYEQYF.

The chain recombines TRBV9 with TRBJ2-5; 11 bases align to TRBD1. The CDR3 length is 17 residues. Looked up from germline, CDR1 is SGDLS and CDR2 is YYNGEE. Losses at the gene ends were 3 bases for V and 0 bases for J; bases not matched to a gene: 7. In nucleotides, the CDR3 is TGTGCCAGCAGCGGGGAACCGGGACAGGGGGACCAAGAGACCCAGTACTTC. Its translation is CASSGEPGQGDQETQYF. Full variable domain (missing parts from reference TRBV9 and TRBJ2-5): DSGVTQTPKHLITATGQRVTLRCSPRSGDLSVYWYQQSLDQGLQFLIQYYNGEERAKGNILERFSAQQFPDLHSELNLSSLELGDSALYFCASSGEPGQGDQETQYFGPGTRLLVL.

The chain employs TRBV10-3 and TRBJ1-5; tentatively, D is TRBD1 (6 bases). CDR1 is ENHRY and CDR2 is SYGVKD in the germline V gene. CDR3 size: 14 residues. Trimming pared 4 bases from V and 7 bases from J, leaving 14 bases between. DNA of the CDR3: TGTGCCATCAGTGCGGTACAGGGCGGGCAGCCCCAGCATTTT. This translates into CAISAVQGGQPQHF.

CDR3: CASSLGDRTYEQYF. The CDR3 DNA reads as TGTGCCAGCAGCTTAGGGGACAGGACCTACGAGCAGTACTTC. The chain employs TRBV11-2 and TRBJ2-7, with 8 bases identical to TRBD1. Germline V lookup: CDR1 SGHAT, CDR2 FQNNGV. J lost 2 bases, V lost 1 base, and 1 base had no gene match. This CDR3 contains 14 residues.

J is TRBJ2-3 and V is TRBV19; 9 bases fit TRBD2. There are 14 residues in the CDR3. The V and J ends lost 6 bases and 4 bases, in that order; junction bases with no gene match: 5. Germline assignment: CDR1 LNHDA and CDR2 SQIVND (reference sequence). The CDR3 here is CASRASGMSDTQYF. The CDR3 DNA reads TGTGCCAGTAGGGCTAGCGGGATGTCAGATACGCAGTATTTT.

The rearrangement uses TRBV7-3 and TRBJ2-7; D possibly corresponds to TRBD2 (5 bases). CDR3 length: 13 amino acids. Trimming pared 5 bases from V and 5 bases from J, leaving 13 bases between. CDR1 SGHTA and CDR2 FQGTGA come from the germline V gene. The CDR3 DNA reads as TGTGCCAGCAGCGCGGACGGAGGAGACGAGCAGTACTTC. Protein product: CASSADGGDEQYF.

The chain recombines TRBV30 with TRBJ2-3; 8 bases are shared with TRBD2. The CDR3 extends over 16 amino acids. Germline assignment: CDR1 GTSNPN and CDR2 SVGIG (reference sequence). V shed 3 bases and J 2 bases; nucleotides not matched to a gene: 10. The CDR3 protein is CAWSGGGTTPTDTQYF. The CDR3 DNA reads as TGTGCCTGGAGCGGGGGGGGAACGACTCCCACAGATACGCAGTATTTT.

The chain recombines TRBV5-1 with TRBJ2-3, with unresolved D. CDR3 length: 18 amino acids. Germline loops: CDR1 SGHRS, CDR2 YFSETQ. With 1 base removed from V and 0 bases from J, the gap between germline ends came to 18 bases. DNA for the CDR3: TGCGCCAGCAGCTTGAATAGTCCAAGCACTACTAGCACAGATACGCAGTATTTT. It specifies CASSLNSPSTTSTDTQYF.

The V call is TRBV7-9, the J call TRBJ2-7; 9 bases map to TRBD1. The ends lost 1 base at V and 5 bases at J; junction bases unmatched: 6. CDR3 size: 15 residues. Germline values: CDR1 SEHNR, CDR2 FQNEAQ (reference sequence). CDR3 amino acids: CASSLVRQGVDEQYF. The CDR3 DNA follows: TGTGCCAGCAGCTTAGTTAGACAGGGGGTTGACGAGCAGTACTTC. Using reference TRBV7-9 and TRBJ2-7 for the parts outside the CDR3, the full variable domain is DTGVSQNPRHKITKRGQNVTFRCDPISEHNRLYWYRQTLGQGPEFLTYFQNEAQLEKSRLLSDRFSAERPKGSFSTLEIQRTEQGDSAMYLCASSLVRQGVDEQYFGPGTRLTVT.

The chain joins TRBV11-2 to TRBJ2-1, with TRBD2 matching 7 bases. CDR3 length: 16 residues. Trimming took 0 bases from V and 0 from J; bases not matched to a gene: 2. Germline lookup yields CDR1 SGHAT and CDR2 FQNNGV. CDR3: CASSLETSVSYNEQFF. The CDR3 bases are TGTGCCAGCAGCTTAGAAACTAGCGTCTCCTACAATGAGCAGTTCTTC.

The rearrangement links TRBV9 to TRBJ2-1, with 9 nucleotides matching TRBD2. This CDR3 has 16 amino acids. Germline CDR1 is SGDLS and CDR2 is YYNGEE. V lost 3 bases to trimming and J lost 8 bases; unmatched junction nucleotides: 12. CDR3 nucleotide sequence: TGTGCCAGCAGCGCTGGGGGCGGGAGGGCCGGGGATGAGCAGTTCTTC. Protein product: CASSAGGGRAGDEQFF.

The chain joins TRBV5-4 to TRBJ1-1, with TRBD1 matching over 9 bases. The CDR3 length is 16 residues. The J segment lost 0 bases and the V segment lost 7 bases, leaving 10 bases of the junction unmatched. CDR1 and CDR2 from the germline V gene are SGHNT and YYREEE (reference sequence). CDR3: CASGTGGPMMNTEAFF. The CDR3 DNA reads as TGTGCCAGCGGAACAGGGGGCCCGATGATGAACACTGAAGCTTTCTTT.

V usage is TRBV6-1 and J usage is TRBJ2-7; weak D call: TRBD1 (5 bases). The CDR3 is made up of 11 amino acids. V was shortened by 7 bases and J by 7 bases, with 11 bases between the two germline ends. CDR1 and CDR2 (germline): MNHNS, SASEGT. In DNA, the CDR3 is TGTGCCAGCACACGTGACAGAGAGCAGTACTTC. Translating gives CASTRDREQYF.

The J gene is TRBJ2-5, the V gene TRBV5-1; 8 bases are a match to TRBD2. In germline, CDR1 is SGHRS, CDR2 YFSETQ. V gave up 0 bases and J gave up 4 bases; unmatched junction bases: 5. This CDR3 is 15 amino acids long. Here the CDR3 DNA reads TGCGCCAGCAGCTTGGGATCTGCGGGAGGAGAGACCCAGTACTTC. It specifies CASSLGSAGGETQYF. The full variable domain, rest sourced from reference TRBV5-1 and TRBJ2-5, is KAGVTQTPRYLIKTRGQQVTLSCSPISGHRSVSWYQQTPGQGLQFLFEYFSETQRNKGNFPGRFSGRQFSNSRSEMNVSTLELGDSALYLCASSLGSAGGETQYFGPGTRLLVL.